The 18 T cell receptor beta chains below were found in one sample sequenced in a study of CD8+ T cells in alopecia areata. The sequencing template was cDNA reverse transcribed from extracted RNA. TCRdb's copy holds only in-frame clones and misses some; the assay was immunoSEQ multiplex PCR. The sample has 150,000 or so clones, about 71% seen once. The treatment is: oral pan-JAK inhibitor, 5-10 mg twice daily. The specimen comprised CD4+ T cells sorted from blood, sampled at week 4, from a patient treated with tofacitinib. The receptors here all came from a human donor with alopecia areata.

The rearrangement joins TRBV4-2 to TRBJ1-6; no definite D call. The CDR3 is 14 residues long. Germline CDR1 reads LGHNA; CDR2 reads YNFKEQ. V dropped 2 bases and J dropped 9 bases, with 11 bases sitting between them. The CDR3, as DNA: TGTGCCAGCAGCCAACGAGGTGAAGTTTCACCCCTCCACTTT. It yields the protein CASSQRGEVSPLHF.

The chain recombines TRBV7-2 with TRBJ1-2; the match to TRBD1 covers 7 bases. The CDR3 covers 16 residues. The germline V gene encodes CDR1 SGHTA and CDR2 FQGNSA. The ends lost 0 bases at V and 2 bases at J; junction bases unmatched: 6. CDR3 loop: CASSLAETGKNYGYTF. The DNA for the CDR3 is TGTGCCAGCAGCTTAGCAGAGACAGGGAAAAACTATGGCTACACCTTC.

The chain has TRBV30 and TRBJ1-2; the D gene is possibly TRBD1 (5 bases). The germline gives CDR1 GTSNPN, CDR2 SVGIG (reference sequence). Trimming pared 6 bases from V and 7 bases from J, leaving 21 bases between. The CDR3 has 14 amino acids. For the CDR3, the DNA is TGTGCCTGCCGGGACCCAACCAGCTGGAGTGGCTACACCTTC. Translation: CACRDPTSWSGYTF.

The J gene is TRBJ2-5, the V gene TRBV6-1, with D uncertain. The CDR3 has 14 amino acids. The germline gives CDR1 MNHNS, CDR2 SASEGT. V shed 2 bases and J shed 4 bases, with 11 bases lying between them. The CDR3 region is CASSEPGLSETQYF. CDR3 in DNA: TGTGCCAGCAGTGAACCGGGCCTCTCAGAGACCCAGTACTTC.

The sample holds a few counts of this clone. The chain is built from TRBV29-1 and TRBJ2-4; the D gene is possibly TRBD1 (6 bases). The germline gives CDR1 SQVTM, CDR2 ANQGSEA. CDR3 size: 12 residues. The V and J ends lost 7 bases and 6 bases respectively, with 13 bases between them. For the CDR3, the DNA is TGCAGCGCTCGGACAGCTATAAACATTCAGTACTTC. This encodes CSARTAINIQYF.

The rearrangement uses TRBV5-1 and TRBJ2-3; the D gene could be TRBD1 or TRBD2 (5 bases each). Germline V CDR1 and CDR2: SGHRS, YFSETQ. The CDR3 runs 13 residues. The V and J ends lost 5 bases and 6 bases respectively, with 13 bases between them. Here the CDR3 reads CASSRDGWDTQYF. The CDR3 bases are TGCGCCAGCAGTAGGGACGGATGGGATACGCAGTATTTT.

This clone has just one count. The chain recombines TRBV11-2 with TRBJ1-5; D gene uncertain. The germline V gene has CDR1 SGHAT and CDR2 FQNNGV. The CDR3 spans 15 residues. The V and J ends lost 6 bases and 0 bases respectively, with 12 bases between them. The CDR3: CASRKGDLSNQPQHF. The CDR3, as DNA: TGTGCCAGCAGAAAGGGAGACCTTAGCAATCAGCCCCAGCATTTT.

This clone was seen a single time. This chain joins TRBV30 and TRBJ2-5, with D possibly matching TRBD2 (6 bases). The V end lost 0 bases, the J end lost 5 bases, and 7 bases lay between the germline ends. The V gene's germline CDR1 is GTSNPN and CDR2 SVGIG (reference sequence). This CDR3 contains 12 residues. The CDR3 loop reads CAWSVAGETQYF. In DNA form, the CDR3 reads TGTGCCTGGAGTGTCGCGGGGGAGACCCAGTACTTC.

This clone appeared a few times. The rearrangement joins TRBV4-1 to TRBJ1-5; D unclear. This CDR3 spans 15 amino acids. Trimming cost V 3 bases and J 2 bases, with 11 bases left between them. Germline CDR1 MGHRA, CDR2 YSYEKL. The CDR3, as DNA: TGCGCCAGCAGCCAGGCTTCTGTGGGCAATCAGCCCCAGCATTTT. Translating it yields CASSQASVGNQPQHF.

CDR3 sequence reads: CASSLLKGNTEAFF. Written as DNA, the CDR3 is TGCGCCAGCAGCTTGTTGAAGGGGAACACTGAAGCTTTCTTT. The V and J genes are TRBV5-1 and TRBJ1-1; D is ambiguous. Trimming cost V 1 base and J 1 base, with 8 bases left between them. The CDR3 extends over 14 amino acids. Germline CDR1 SGHRS, CDR2 YFSETQ.

The chain joins TRBV27 to TRBJ2-7; D gene uncertain. Between the trimmed V and J ends, which lost 5 bases and 5 bases, there was a span of 4 bases. CDR3 length: 10 residues. Germline V gene data show CDR1 as MNHEY and CDR2 as SMNVEV (reference sequence). The CDR3 reads CASSPHEQYF. The CDR3 DNA reads TGTGCCAGCAGTCCCCACGAGCAGTACTTC.

A single count supports this clone. J is TRBJ2-7 and V is TRBV29-1; D is ambiguous. V lost 4 bases to trimming and J lost 1 base, with 5 bases between them. The germline V gene encodes CDR1 SQVTM and CDR2 ANQGSEA. CDR3 length equals 11 residues. The CDR3 region has the DNA TGCAGCGTTGCGCAATCCTACGAGCAGTACTTC. Residues: CSVAQSYEQYF.

The CDR3 DNA reads as TGCGCCAGCAGCCTCCCGTTAAGGGGACCCAACACCGGGGAGCTGTTTTTT. Translating gives CASSLPLRGPNTGELFF. V is TRBV5-1 and J is TRBJ2-2; D might be TRBD1 or TRBD2, each matching 5 bases. Per germline, CDR1 SGHRS and CDR2 YFSETQ. Between the trimmed V and J ends, which lost 4 bases and 2 bases, there was a span of 18 bases. This CDR3 is built from 17 residues.

The rearrangement joins TRBV27 to TRBJ2-7, with D maybe TRBD2 (6 bases). The V end lost 6 bases, the J end lost 1 base, and 10 bases lay between the germline ends. The CDR3 has 13 amino acids. Germline V gene lookup returns CDR1 MNHEY and CDR2 SMNVEV (reference sequence). The CDR3 DNA reads as TGTGCCAGCAGGGGCGGGGATTCCTACGAGCAGTACTTC. Translation: CASRGGDSYEQYF.

The chain has TRBV2 and TRBJ2-3; 8 nucleotides line up with TRBD2. After removal of 9 bases from V and 2 bases from J, the junction contained 7 bases not matched to a gene. Per germline, CDR1 SNHLY and CDR2 FYNNEI. The CDR3 has 14 residues. CDR3 sequence reads: CASSSGASTDTQYF. In DNA, the CDR3 is TGTGCCAGTAGTAGCGGGGCCTCCACAGATACGCAGTATTTT.

The chain recombines TRBV5-6 with TRBJ1-6; 8 bases map to TRBD1. Germline CDR1 is SGHDT and CDR2 is YYEEEE. The CDR3 is 14 amino acids. The J segment lost 9 bases and the V segment lost 4 bases, leaving 6 bases of the junction unmatched. DNA of the CDR3: TGTGCCAGCAGCCCCGCAGGGGGCAGTTCACCCCTCCACTTT. Encoded protein: CASSPAGGSSPLHF.

The chain couples TRBV27 to TRBJ1-2; D remains ambiguous. This CDR3 spans 12 amino acids. V lost 6 bases and J 3 bases, leaving 8 bases between the germline ends. Germline V gene lookup returns CDR1 MNHEY and CDR2 SMNVEV (reference sequence). DNA for the CDR3: TGTGCCAGCAGGGACTCCTACTATGGCTACACCTTC. This encodes CASRDSYYGYTF.

V gene TRBV29-1 combines with J gene TRBJ2-3; D perhaps matches TRBD2 (6 bases). V lost 4 bases, J lost 2 bases, and 13 bases lay in between. CDR3 size: 14 residues. Germline values: CDR1 SQVTM, CDR2 ANQGSEA. The DNA of the CDR3 is TGCAGCGTTGTGGAGGGCATTCTCACAGATACGCAGTATTTT. Its protein product is CSVVEGILTDTQYF.